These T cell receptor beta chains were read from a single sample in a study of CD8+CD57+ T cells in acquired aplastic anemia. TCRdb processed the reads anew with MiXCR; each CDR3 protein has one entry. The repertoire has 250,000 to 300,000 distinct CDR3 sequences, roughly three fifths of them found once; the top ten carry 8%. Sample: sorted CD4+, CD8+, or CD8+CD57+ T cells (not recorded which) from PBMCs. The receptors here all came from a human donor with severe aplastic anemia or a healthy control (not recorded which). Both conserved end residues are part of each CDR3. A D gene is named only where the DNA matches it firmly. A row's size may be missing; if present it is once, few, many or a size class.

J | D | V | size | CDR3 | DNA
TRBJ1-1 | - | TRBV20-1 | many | CSARDPLWGGKLTEAFF | TGCAGTGCTAGAGATCCCCTCTGGGGCGGTAAGCTTACTGAAGCTTTCTTT
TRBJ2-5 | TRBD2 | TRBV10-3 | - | CAISGGGAGQETQYF | TGTGCCATCAGTGGGGGGGGAGCGGGACAAGAGACCCAGTACTTC
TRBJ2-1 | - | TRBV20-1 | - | CSARGASSYNEQFF | TGCAGTGCTAGAGGGGCTAGCTCCTACAATGAGCAGTTCTTC
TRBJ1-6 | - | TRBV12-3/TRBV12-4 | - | CASSLGGPILSPLHF | TGTGCCAGCAGTTTGGGAGGGCCAATCCTTTCACCCCTTCACTTT
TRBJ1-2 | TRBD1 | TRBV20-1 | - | CSARDSARGLGYTF | TGCAGTGCTAGAGATTCGGCAAGGGGGCTCGGCTACACCTTC
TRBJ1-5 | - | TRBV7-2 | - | CASSSNLGNQPQHF | TGTGCCAGCAGCTCTAACCTGGGCAATCAGCCCCAGCATTTT
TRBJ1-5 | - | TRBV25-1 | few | CASSDGTGTETSYSNQPQHF | TGTGCCAGCAGTGATGGAACCGGGACGGAGACAAGCTATAGCAATCAGCCCCAGCATTTT
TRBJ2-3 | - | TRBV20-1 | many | CSASSGWGTDTQYF | TGCAGTGCTAGTTCCGGGTGGGGCACAGATACGCAGTATTTT
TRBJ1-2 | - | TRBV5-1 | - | CASRGSGAYGYTF | TGCGCCAGCCGAGGCTCAGGGGCCTATGGCTACACCTTC
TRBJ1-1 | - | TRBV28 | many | CASSLQNTEAFF | TGTGCCAGCAGTTTACAGAACACTGAAGCTTTCTTT
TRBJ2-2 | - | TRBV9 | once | CASSTLAGELFF | TGTGCCAGCAGCACACTAGCCGGGGAGCTGTTTTTT
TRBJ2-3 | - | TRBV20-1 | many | CSASGGPGDTDTQYF | TGCAGTGCTAGCGGGGGGCCAGGTGACACAGATACGCAGTATTTT
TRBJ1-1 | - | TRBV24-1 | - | CATSDSVGEGTEAFF | TGTGCCACCAGTGATTCTGTGGGGGAAGGAACTGAAGCTTTCTTT
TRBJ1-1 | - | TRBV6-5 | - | CASRSGAENTEAFF | TGTGCCAGCAGGTCCGGAGCTGAGAACACTGAGGCTTTCTTT
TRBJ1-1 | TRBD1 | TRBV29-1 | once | CSVDDRANTEAFF | TGCAGCGTGGATGACAGGGCGAACACTGAGGCTTTCTTT
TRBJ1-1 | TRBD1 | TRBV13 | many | CASSKNPGTGGSEAFF | TGTGCCAGCAGCAAAAACCCCGGGACAGGGGGGAGTGAAGCTTTCTTT
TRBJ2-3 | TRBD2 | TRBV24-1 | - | CATSEQLAGGLLTDTQYF | TGTGCCACCAGTGAGCAACTAGCGGGAGGCCTTCTCACAGATACGCAGTATTTT
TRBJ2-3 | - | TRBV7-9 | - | CASSRGGARVADTQYF | TGTGCCAGCAGCCGAGGGGGGGCCAGAGTGGCAGATACGCAGTATTTT
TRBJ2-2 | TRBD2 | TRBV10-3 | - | CASRRTSGRARAGELFF | TGTGCCAGCAGGCGGACTAGCGGGAGGGCTCGCGCCGGGGAGCTGTTTTTT
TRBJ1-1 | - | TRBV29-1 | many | CSVEGRGTEAFF | TGCAGCGTTGAGGGACGGGGCACTGAAGCTTTCTTT
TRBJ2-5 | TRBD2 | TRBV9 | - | CASSSSGGAQETQYF | TGTGCCAGCAGCTCTAGCGGGGGGGCCCAGGAGACCCAGTACTTC
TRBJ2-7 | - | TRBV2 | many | CASSENTSYEQYF | TGTGCCAGCAGCGAAAATACCTCCTACGAGCAGTACTTC
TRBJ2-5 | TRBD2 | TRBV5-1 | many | CASSRGLAGGLPETQYF | TGCGCCAGCAGCAGGGGACTAGCGGGGGGCCTACCGGAGACCCAGTACTTC
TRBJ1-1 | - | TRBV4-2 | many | CASSQANRLNTEAFF | TGTGCCAGCAGCCAAGCAAACAGGCTGAACACTGAAGCTTTCTTT
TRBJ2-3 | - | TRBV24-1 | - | CATSDWSDTQYF | TGTGCCACCAGTGATTGGTCAGATACGCAGTATTTT
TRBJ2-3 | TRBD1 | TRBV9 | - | CASSIRTGGTDTQYF | TGTGCCAGCAGCATACGTACAGGGGGCACAGATACGCAGTATTTT
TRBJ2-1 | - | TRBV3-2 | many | CASSQDHEGVSYNEQFF | TGTGCCAGCAGCCAAGATCATGAGGGGGTCTCCTACAATGAGCAGTTCTTC
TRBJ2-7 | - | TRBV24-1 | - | CATSDSGEFEQYF | TGTGCCACCAGTGATTCGGGGGAGTTCGAGCAGTACTTC
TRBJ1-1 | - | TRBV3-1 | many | CASSRRGGSEAFF | TGTGCCAGCAGCCGGAGGGGAGGTTCTGAAGCTTTCTTT
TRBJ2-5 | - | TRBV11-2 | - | CASSNRPLGETQYF | TGTGCCAGCAGCAACCGGCCCCTTGGGGAGACCCAGTACTTC
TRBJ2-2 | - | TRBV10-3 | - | CAISESRNREGGELFF | TGTGCCATCAGTGAGTCGAGGAACAGGGAAGGCGGGGAGCTGTTTTTT
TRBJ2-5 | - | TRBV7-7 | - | CASSLSDQYQETQYF | TGTGCTAGCAGCTTATCGGACCAATACCAAGAGACCCAGTACTTC
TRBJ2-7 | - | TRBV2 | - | CASGAQRGYNEQYF | TGTGCCAGCGGGGCCCAACGGGGCTACAACGAGCAGTACTTC
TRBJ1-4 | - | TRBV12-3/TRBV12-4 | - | CASSLAPGPEEKLFF | TGTGCCAGCAGCTTAGCGCCGGGACCGGAAGAAAAACTGTTTTTT
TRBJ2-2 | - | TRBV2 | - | CASKRTSNTGELFF | TGTGCCAGCAAAAGGACCTCTAACACCGGGGAGCTGTTTTTT
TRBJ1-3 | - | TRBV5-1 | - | CASSLADPRVHRSGNTIYF | TGCGCCAGCAGCTTGGCGGACCCCCGTGTCCACCGCTCTGGAAACACCATATATTTT
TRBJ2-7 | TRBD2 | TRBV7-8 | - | CASSLFRGLAETSGGQYF | TGTGCCAGCAGCTTATTTCGAGGACTAGCGGAAACATCAGGGGGGCAGTACTTC
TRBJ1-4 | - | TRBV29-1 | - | CSASIGLEKLFF | TGCAGCGCCTCTATTGGACTTGAAAAACTGTTTTTT
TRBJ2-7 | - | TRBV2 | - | CASSTKAYEQYF | TGTGCCAGCAGCACCAAGGCCTACGAGCAGTACTTC
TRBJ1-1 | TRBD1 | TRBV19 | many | CASSINGQGRTNTEAFF | TGTGCCAGTAGTATAAACGGACAGGGGAGAACGAACACTGAAGCTTTCTTT
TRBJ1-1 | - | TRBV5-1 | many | CASSLVVGGNTEAFF | TGCGCCAGCAGCTTGGTGGTGGGGGGAAACACTGAAGCTTTCTTT
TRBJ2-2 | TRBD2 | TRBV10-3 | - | CAINGASGRTGELFF | TGTGCCATCAACGGTGCTAGCGGACGTACCGGGGAGCTGTTTTTT
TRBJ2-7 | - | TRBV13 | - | CASRSRGHSYEQYF | TGTGCCAGCAGATCCCGGGGACACTCCTACGAGCAGTACTTC
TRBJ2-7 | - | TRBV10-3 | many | CAISPISSYEQYF | TGTGCCATCAGTCCGATCAGCTCCTACGAGCAGTACTTC
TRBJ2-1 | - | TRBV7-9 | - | CASSLGLSGNEQFF | TGTGCCAGCAGCTTAGGGCTTAGCGGAAATGAGCAGTTCTTC
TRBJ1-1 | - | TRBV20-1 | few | CSARPQNTEAFF | TGCAGTGCTAGACCCCAGAACACTGAAGCTTTCTTT
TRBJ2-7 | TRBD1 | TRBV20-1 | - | CSASSGQGTYEQYF | TGCAGTGCTAGTTCAGGACAGGGGACCTACGAGCAGTACTTC
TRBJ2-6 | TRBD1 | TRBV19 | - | CASSQDRVGANVLTF | TGTGCCAGTAGCCAAGACAGGGTTGGGGCCAACGTCCTGACTTTC